The clone carrying this TCR beta chain has only a few counts. The sample originates from a study of blood T cell repertoires in COVID-19. Profiling relied on immunoSEQ multiplex PCR, and the TCRdb table lists in-frame clones only, not all of them. The sample lists 190,000 or so clones, roughly 78% seen once, with approximately 3% in the top ten. The CDR3 has 15 residues. With 6 bases removed from V and 3 bases from J, the gap between germline ends came to 15 bases. Germline values: CDR1 MNHEY, CDR2 SVGEGT. V gene TRBV6-2 or TRBV6-3 combines with J gene TRBJ1-5, with D tentatively TRBD1 (5 bases). What was sequenced was peripheral blood. The receptor was derived from a woman over 75 with active or convalescent COVID-19. This CDR3 is CASSPVGQNNQPQHF. CDR3 DNA sequence: TGTGCCAGCAGCCCAGTAGGACAAAACAATCAGCCCCAGCATTTT.